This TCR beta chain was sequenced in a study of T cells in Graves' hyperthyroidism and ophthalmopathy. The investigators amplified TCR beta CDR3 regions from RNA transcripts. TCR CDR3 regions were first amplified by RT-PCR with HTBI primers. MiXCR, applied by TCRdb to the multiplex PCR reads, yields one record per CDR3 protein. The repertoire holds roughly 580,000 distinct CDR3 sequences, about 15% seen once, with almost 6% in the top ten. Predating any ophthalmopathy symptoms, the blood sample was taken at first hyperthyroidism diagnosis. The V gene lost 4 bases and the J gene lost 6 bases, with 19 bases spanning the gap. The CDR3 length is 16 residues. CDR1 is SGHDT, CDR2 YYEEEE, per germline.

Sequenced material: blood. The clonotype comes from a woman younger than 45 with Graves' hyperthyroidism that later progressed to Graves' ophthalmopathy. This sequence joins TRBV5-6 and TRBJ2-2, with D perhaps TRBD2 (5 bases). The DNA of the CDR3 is TGTGCCAGCAGCACTGTGTTAGGGCCCGGGGCCGGGGAGCTGTTTTTT. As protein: CASSTVLGPGAGELFF.